This paragraph covers one T cell receptor (beta chain) sequence. Its antigen is not known. Primers used in a second PCR of roughly 6 to 11 cycles were a sample-barcoded 5' primer and a J-beta primer mix. TCRdb ran MiXCR on the 5' RACE reads and lists one entry per CDR3 protein. Among hundreds of thousands of distinct CDR3 sequences listed, roughly half were seen once. The data stem from a study of blood T cells in healthy people across ages. Study background: About one barcoded beta molecule per two T cells was the capture yield of template switching. Study-wide results and limits: It was the long-lived donors that had more naive CD4+ cells and higher diversity than aged donors.

The amount of total RNA extracted per sample was at least 5 micrograms. The sample taken for sequencing was blood. This TCR was sampled from a woman older than 75 in good health.

Here the CDR3 reads CASSNSEGGQETQYF. DNA for the CDR3: TGTGCCAGCTCAAATTCCGAGGGGGGCCAAGAGACCCAGTACTTC. The rearrangement uses TRBV18 and TRBJ2-5; D possibly matches TRBD1 or TRBD2 (6 bases each). The CDR3 covers 15 residues. Germline values: CDR1 KGHSH, CDR2 LQKENI. Trimming pared 5 bases from V and 1 base from J, leaving 14 bases between.